This T cell receptor (beta chain) appears in the sequencing data of a study of blood T cell repertoires in COVID-19. Overall study context: Both acute and convalescent COVID-19 samples were obtained from the United States, Italy and Spain. T cells, B-cell-depleted T cells, or PBMCs provided the cDNA or gDNA that served as material.

Methods used by the authors: Nucleated cell number was recorded as an estimate derived from reference gene primer amplification. The assay was immunoSEQ multiplex PCR, and TCRdb's table has in-frame clones only and misses some. Clone size and V and J calls were adopted from that table, with D and trimming inferred from the DNA. Among approximately 96,000 clones listed, over 75% were seen once. The clonotype was recovered from an elderly woman with acute or convalescent COVID-19. The sequenced sample consisted of peripheral blood.

CDR3 in DNA: TGTGCCAGCAGTGTGGGACAGAACTATGGCTACACCTTC. It translates to CASSVGQNYGYTF. The chain is built from TRBV28 and TRBJ1-2; 7 nucleotides agree with TRBD1. With 5 bases clipped from V and 2 bases from J, the junction kept 2 bases outside the gene matches. Germline CDR1 MDHEN, CDR2 SYDVKM. CDR3 length: 13 amino acids.